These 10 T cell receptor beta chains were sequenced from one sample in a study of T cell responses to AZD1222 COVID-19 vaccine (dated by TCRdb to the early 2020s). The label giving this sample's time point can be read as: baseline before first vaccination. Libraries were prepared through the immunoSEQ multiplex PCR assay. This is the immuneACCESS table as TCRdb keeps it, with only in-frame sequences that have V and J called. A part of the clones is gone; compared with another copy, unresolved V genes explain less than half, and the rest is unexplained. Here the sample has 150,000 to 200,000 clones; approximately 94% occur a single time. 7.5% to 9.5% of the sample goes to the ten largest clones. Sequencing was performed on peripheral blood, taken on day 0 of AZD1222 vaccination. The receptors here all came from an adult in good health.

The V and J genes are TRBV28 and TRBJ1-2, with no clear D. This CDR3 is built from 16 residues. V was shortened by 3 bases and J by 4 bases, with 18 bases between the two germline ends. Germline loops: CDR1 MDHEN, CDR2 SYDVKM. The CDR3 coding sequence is TGTGCCAGCAGTTTCCCCCCGGGGAGGAGTGGCTATGGCTACACCTTC. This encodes CASSFPPGRSGYGYTF.

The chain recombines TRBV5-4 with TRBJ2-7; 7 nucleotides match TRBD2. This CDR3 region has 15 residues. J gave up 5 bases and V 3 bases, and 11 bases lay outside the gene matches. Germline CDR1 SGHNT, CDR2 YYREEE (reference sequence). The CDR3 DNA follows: TGTGCCAGCAGCTCAGGAGGGGTAGGGAGGGACGAGCAGTACTTC. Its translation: CASSSGGVGRDEQYF.

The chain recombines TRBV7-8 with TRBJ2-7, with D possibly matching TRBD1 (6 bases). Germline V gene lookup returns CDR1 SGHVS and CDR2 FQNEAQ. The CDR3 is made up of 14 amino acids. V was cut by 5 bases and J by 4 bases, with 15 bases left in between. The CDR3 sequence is CASSPEQGRYEQYF. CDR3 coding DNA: TGTGCCAGCAGCCCCGAACAGGGTCGGTACGAGCAGTACTTC.

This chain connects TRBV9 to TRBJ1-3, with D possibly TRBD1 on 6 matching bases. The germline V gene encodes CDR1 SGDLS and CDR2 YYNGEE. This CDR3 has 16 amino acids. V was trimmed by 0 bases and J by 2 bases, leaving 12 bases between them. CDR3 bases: TGTGCCAGCAGCGTAGACCCCAGGGGCCCTGGAAACACCATATATTTT. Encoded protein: CASSVDPRGPGNTIYF.

The chain's CDR3 is CASSLSGNQPQHF. The DNA for the CDR3 is TGTGCCAGCAGTTTATCCGGGAATCAGCCCCAGCATTTT. V is TRBV27 and J is TRBJ1-5, with unresolved D. The CDR3 is made up of 13 amino acids. CDR1 and CDR2 (germline): MNHEY, SMNVEV (reference sequence). The V end was cut by 0 bases, the J end by 4 bases, with 4 bases between.

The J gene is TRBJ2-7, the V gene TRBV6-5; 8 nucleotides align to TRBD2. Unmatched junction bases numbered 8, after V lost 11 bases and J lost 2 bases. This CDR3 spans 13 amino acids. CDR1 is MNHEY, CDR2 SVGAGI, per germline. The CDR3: CAVRAGGAYEQYF. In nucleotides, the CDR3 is TGTGCCGTACGGGCCGGGGGGGCCTACGAGCAGTACTTC.

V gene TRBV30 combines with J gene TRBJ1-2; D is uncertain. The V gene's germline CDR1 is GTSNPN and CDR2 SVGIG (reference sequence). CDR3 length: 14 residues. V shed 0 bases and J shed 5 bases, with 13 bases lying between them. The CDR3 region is CAWSVKNIGYGYTF. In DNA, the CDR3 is TGTGCCTGGAGTGTTAAGAACATCGGGTATGGCTACACCTTC.

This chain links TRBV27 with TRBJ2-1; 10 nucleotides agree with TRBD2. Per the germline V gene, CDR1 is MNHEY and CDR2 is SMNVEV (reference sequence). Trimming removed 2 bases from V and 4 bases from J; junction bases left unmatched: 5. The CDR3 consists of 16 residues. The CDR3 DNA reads TGTGCCAGCAGTTTAAGCGGGAGGGCCTCATACAATGAGCAGTTCTTC. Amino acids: CASSLSGRASYNEQFF.

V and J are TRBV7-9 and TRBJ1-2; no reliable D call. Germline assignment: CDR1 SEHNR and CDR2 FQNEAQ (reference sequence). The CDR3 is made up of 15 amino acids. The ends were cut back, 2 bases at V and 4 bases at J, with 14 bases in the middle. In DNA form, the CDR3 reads TGTGCCAGCAGCTTATGGGCAACTGCCAGCTATGGCTACACCTTC. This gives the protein CASSLWATASYGYTF.

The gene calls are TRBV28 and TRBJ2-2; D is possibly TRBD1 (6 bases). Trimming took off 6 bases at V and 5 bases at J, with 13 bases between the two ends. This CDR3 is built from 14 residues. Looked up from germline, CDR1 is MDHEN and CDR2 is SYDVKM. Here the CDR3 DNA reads TGTGCCAGCAGCGGACAGCCTGTGACCGGGGAGCTGTTTTTT. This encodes CASSGQPVTGELFF.